This T cell receptor beta chain was retrieved from a study of shared clonotypes between healthy human individuals. Subsets obtained from CD4+ cells comprised CD45RA+ naive and CD45RA-negative memory cells. CDR1 and CDR2 (germline): SGHRS, YFSETQ. This CDR3 region has 13 residues. V shed 1 base and J shed 5 bases, with 6 bases lying between them. In the study's own analysis: ImmunoSEQ yielded junction-only sequences lacking quality scores, so filtering differed. Generated by immunoSEQ multiplex PCR, the TCRdb table keeps only in-frame clones and is missing some. V and J calls plus clone size are reproduced from that table; the DNA served to infer D and trimming. Among about 1.1 million clones listed, roughly 77% were seen once. Study-level findings and limits: Naive CD4 clonotype sharing across a few donors was about 5%.

Comments on this clone: Its antigen is not identified.

V and J are TRBV5-1 and TRBJ2-2; D is unclear. This sequence was found in a man in his late teens or twenties in good health. Some clones in this sample may be carry-over from other donors' samples. Sequencing input: memory CD4+ T cells from PBMCs. Noted subset: CD45RA-negative fraction. CDR3 in amino acids: CASSLWHTGELFF. The CDR3 region has the DNA TGCGCCAGCAGCTTGTGGCATACCGGGGAGCTGTTTTTT. Full variable domain (rest looked up from reference TRBV5-1 and TRBJ2-2): KAGVTQTPRYLIKTRGQQVTLSCSPISGHRSVSWYQQTPGQGLQFLFEYFSETQRNKGNFPGRFSGRQFSNSRSEMNVSTLELGDSALYLCASSLWHTGELFFGEGSRLTVL.